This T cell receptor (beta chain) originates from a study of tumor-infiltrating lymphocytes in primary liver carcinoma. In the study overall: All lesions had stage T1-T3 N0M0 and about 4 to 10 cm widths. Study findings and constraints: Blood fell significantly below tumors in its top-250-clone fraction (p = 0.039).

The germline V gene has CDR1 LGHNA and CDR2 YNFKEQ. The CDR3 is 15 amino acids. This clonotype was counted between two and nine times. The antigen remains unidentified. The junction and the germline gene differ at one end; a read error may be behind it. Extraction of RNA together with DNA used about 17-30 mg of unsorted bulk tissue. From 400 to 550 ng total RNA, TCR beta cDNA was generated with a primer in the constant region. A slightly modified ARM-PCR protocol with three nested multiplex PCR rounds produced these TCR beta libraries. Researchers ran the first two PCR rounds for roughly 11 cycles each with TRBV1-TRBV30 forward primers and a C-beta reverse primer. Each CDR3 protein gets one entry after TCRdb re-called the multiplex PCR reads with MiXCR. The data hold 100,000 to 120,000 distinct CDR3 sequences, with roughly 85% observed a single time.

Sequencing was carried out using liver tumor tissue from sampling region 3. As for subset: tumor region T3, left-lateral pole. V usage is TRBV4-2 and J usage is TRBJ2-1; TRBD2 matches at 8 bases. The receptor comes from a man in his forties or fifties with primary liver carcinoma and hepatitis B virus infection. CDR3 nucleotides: TGTGCCAACAGCCAAGAAGCGGGAGAACACAATAAGCAGTTCTTC. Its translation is CANSQEAGEHNKQFF.